This T cell receptor beta chain was sequenced for a study of early T cells in non-severe SARS-CoV-2 infection. Overall study context: The input, bulk RNA from unsorted whole blood, was sequenced, and chains were unpaired.

Unique molecular identifiers (one per individual cDNA molecule) were attached. TCRdb reprocessed the 5' RACE reads with MiXCR, giving one entry per CDR3 protein. The data show some 48,000 distinct CDR3 sequences, around 10% seen once. This clonotype was seen more than once but under ten times. Sequencing was carried out using whole blood. This clonotype originated in an adult who was a healthcare worker with PCR-confirmed SARS-CoV-2 infection or an uninfected control (not recorded which).

The CDR3 nucleotides read TGTGCCAGCAGCTCCGGACAGGGGTGGGTGAACACTGAAGCTTTCTTT. Its translation: CASSSGQGWVNTEAFF. The V call is TRBV7-3, the J call TRBJ1-1; 9 nucleotides line up with TRBD1. The CDR3 is 16 residues long. Germline V gene sequence: CDR1 SGHTA, CDR2 FQGTGA. Losses at the gene ends were 4 bases for V and 0 bases for J; bases not matched to a gene: 6.